The 16 T cell receptor beta chains given below trace back to one sample, sequenced in a study of blood T cell repertoires in COVID-19 (dated by TCRdb to the early 2020s). Libraries were constructed by the immunoSEQ multiplex PCR assay. TCRdb took over this immuneACCESS table, retaining in-frame rearrangements with V and J assigned. Such tables are incomplete; in checked studies, under half of the missing clones stem from an unresolved V gene, and the remainder is unexplained. The sample includes 83,000 or so clones, with approximately 86% observed a single time. The ten most abundant clones make up roughly 8% of the sample. Sequencing was carried out using peripheral blood. These receptors were taken from an elderly man with active or convalescent COVID-19.

The rearrangement links TRBV9 to TRBJ2-3, with 8 bases lining up with TRBD2. In germline, CDR1 is SGDLS, CDR2 YYNGEE. V lost 6 bases, J lost 5 bases, and 8 bases stayed unmatched. The CDR3 runs 14 residues. CDR3 nucleotides: TGTGCCAGCACCCCGGGGGGGCCGGTAGATACGCAGTATTTT. This codes for CASTPGGPVDTQYF.

The chain combines TRBV15 with TRBJ2-1; D perhaps matches TRBD1 (5 bases). The CDR3 consists of 15 residues. V dropped 5 bases and J dropped 8 bases, with 19 bases sitting between them. Germline V lookup: CDR1 LNHNV, CDR2 YYDKDF (reference sequence). The CDR3 here is CATSPYSFQGDEQFF. The CDR3 region has the DNA TGTGCCACCAGCCCTTATAGCTTTCAAGGGGATGAGCAGTTCTTC.

This clone is a singleton in its sample. The genes are TRBV6-5 and TRBJ2-7, with a tentative D call TRBD1 (6 bases). The CDR3 is 12 residues long. CDR1 is MNHEY and CDR2 is SVGAGI in the germline V gene. With 6 bases removed from V and 7 bases from J, the gap between germline ends came to 13 bases. The CDR3: CASSMGTLEQYV. The CDR3 nucleotides read TGTGCCAGCAGCATGGGGACACTGGAGCAGTACGTC.

The rearrangement joins TRBV29-1 to TRBJ1-4; 9 bases align to TRBD1. Germline CDR1 and CDR2: SQVTM and ANQGSEA. The CDR3 runs 14 residues. Trimming at V came to 4 bases and at J to 7 bases, leaving 7 bases not matched to a gene. The CDR3 spells CSVAQTGGREKLFF. The CDR3 DNA follows: TGCAGCGTTGCGCAGACAGGGGGTCGTGAAAAACTGTTTTTT.

The rearrangement uses TRBV5-6 and TRBJ1-5; 8 nucleotides agree with TRBD1. J gave up 6 bases and V 1 base, and 6 bases lay outside the gene matches. The germline CDR1 and CDR2 sequences are SGHDT and YYEEEE. The CDR3 has 15 amino acids. The CDR3 reads CASSLLGQGSQPQHF. The CDR3 region has the DNA TGTGCCAGCAGCTTGCTAGGACAGGGTAGTCAGCCCCAGCATTTT.

The V call is TRBV29-1, the J call TRBJ2-4; 8 nucleotides agree with TRBD1. Germline CDR1 and CDR2: SQVTM and ANQGSEA. The CDR3 extends over 12 amino acids. The V gene end was trimmed by 7 bases and the J gene end by 4 bases; junction bases not matched to a gene: 3. This chain's CDR3 is CSGWTGKNIQYF. The CDR3 DNA reads TGCAGCGGCTGGACAGGGAAAAACATTCAGTACTTC.

The rearrangement links TRBV30 to TRBJ2-2; 14 bases align to TRBD2. The germline gives CDR1 GTSNPN, CDR2 SVGIG (reference sequence). The CDR3 totals 17 residues. V gave up 8 bases and J gave up 0 bases; unmatched junction bases: 8. The CDR3 DNA is TGTGCCAGCCAGACTAGCGGGAGGGTTCCGAACACCGGGGAGCTGTTTTTT. Its protein product is CASQTSGRVPNTGELFF.

V and J are TRBV19 and TRBJ1-5; 7 nucleotides align to TRBD1. This CDR3 has 15 amino acids. CDR1 and CDR2 (germline): LNHDA, SQIVND (reference sequence). V lost 9 bases and J lost 5; bases outside the gene matches: 13. The CDR3 sequence: CASYLTGITYQPQHF. CDR3 DNA sequence: TGTGCCAGCTACTTGACAGGGATTACTTATCAGCCCCAGCATTTT.

The V call is TRBV7-2, the J call TRBJ1-1; the D gene is possibly TRBD1 (5 bases). The CDR3 contains 14 residues. Germline-derived CDR1 and CDR2 are SGHTA and FQGNSA. The germline V and J ends were trimmed by 5 bases and 3 bases, with 13 bases remaining between them. The CDR3 here is CASSASAGHTEAFF. The CDR3 nucleotides are TGTGCCAGCAGCGCCTCGGCAGGGCACACTGAAGCTTTCTTT. The full variable domain, completed using reference TRBV7-2 and TRBJ1-1, is GAGVSQSPSNKVTEKGKDVELRCDPISGHTALYWYRQSLGQGLEFLIYFQGNSAPDKSGLPSDRFSAERTGGSVSTLTIQRTQQEDSAVYLCASSASAGHTEAFFGQGTRLTVV.

This chain connects TRBV3-1 (or the pseudogene TRBV3-2) to TRBJ1-2; 7 bases map to TRBD1. Germline V gives CDR1 LGHDT, CDR2 YNNKEL (reference sequence). The CDR3 is 13 residues long. J gave up 4 bases and V 4 bases, and 3 bases lay outside the gene matches. The CDR3 sequence: CASSLGQVYGYTF. Here the CDR3 DNA reads TGTGCCAGCAGCCTTGGACAGGTCTATGGCTACACCTTC.

The chain joins TRBV6-1 to TRBJ1-5, with TRBD1 identical over 9 bases. The CDR3 runs to 13 residues. CDR1 is MNHNS and CDR2 is SASEGT in the germline V gene. J gave up 6 bases and V 7 bases, and 4 bases lay outside the gene matches. The CDR3 nucleotides are TGTGCCAGCACGGGACAGGGAACTCAGCCCCAGCATTTT. This codes for CASTGQGTQPQHF.

The chain combines TRBV30 with TRBJ1-1; TRBD1 is a possible D gene (5 bases). Germline CDR1 reads GTSNPN; CDR2 reads SVGIG (reference sequence). V was pared by 5 bases and J by 0 bases, with 22 bases between. This CDR3 spans 17 amino acids. Written as DNA, the CDR3 is TGTGCCTGGGGAAAGACGGGCAGACAGCGCATGAACACTGAAGCTTTCTTT. It specifies CAWGKTGRQRMNTEAFF. Looking up the rest from reference TRBV30 and TRBJ1-1 gives the full variable domain: SQTIHQWPATLVQPVGSPLSLECTVEGTSNPNLYWYRQAAGRGLQLLFYSVGIGQISSEVPQNLSASRPQDRQFILSSKKLLLSDSGFYLCAWGKTGRQRMNTEAFFGQGTRLTVV.

This clone occurred a few times. The V call is TRBV7-9, the J call TRBJ2-7; 7 nucleotides align to TRBD1. Trimming removed 6 bases from V and 5 bases from J; junction bases left unmatched: 7. Germline-derived CDR1 and CDR2 are SEHNR and FQNEAQ (reference sequence). This CDR3 spans 13 amino acids. Here the CDR3 DNA reads TGTGCCAGCAGTCTCACAGGGGTTGACGAGCAGTACGTC. The encoded protein is CASSLTGVDEQYV.

The V and J genes are TRBV18 and TRBJ2-5, with 10 bases matching TRBD2. Germline CDR1 is KGHSH and CDR2 is LQKENI. The CDR3 spans 19 residues. V was pared by 0 bases and J by 2 bases, with 12 bases of the junction left unmatched. The CDR3 loop reads CASSPPRTSGLKLQETQYF. The CDR3, as DNA: TGTGCCAGCTCACCACCTCGGACTAGCGGACTCAAATTACAAGAGACCCAGTACTTC.

The V call is TRBV20-1, the J call TRBJ2-6, with D hard to call. The CDR3 totals 14 residues. Germline V gene data show CDR1 as DFQATT and CDR2 as SNEGSKA (reference sequence). V lost 3 bases, J lost 0 bases, and 6 bases lay in between. The CDR3 reads CSASSPSGANVLTF. Here the CDR3 DNA reads TGCAGTGCTAGTAGCCCCTCTGGGGCCAACGTCCTGACTTTC.

DNA of the CDR3: TGTGCCAGCAGAGCGGGAGGGAGATACAATGAGCAGTTCTTC. Protein sequence: CASRAGGRYNEQFF. The chain recombines TRBV2 with TRBJ2-1; TRBD2 matches 10 bases. The CDR3 extends over 14 amino acids. With 6 bases clipped from V and 4 bases from J, the junction kept 3 bases outside the gene matches. Germline CDR1 SNHLY, CDR2 FYNNEI.